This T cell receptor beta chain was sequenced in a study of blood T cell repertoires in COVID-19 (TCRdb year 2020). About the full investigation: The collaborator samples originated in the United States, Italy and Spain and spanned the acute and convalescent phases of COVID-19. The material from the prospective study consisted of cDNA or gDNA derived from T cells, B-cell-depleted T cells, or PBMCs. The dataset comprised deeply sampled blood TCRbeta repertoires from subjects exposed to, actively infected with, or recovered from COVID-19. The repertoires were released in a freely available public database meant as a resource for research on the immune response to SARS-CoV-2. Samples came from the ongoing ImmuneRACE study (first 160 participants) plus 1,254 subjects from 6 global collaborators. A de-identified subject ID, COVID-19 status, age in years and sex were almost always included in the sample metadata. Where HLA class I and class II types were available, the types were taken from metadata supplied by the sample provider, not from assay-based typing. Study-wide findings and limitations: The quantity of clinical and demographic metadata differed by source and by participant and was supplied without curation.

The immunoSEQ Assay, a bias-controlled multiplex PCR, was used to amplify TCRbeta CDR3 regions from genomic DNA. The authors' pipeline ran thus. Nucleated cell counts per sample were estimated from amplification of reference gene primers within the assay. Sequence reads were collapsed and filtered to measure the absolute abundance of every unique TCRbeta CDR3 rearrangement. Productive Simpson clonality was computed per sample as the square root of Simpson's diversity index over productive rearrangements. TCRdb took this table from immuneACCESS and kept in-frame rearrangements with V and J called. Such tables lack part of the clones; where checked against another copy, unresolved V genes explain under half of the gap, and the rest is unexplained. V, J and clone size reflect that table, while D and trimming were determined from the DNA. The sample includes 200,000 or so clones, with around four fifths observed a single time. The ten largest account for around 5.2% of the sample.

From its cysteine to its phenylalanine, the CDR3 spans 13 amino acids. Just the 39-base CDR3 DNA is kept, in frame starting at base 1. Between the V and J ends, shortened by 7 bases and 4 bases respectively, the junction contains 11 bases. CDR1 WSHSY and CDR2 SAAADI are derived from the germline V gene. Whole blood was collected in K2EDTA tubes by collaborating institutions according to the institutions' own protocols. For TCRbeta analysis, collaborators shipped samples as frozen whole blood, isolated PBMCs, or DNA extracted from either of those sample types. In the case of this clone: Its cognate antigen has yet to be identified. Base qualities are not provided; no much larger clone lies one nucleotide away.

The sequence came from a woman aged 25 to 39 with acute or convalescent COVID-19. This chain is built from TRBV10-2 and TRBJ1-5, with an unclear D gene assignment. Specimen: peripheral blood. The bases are TGCGCCAGCAACCCCGGGTATAATCAGCCCCAGCATTTT. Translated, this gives CASNPGYNQPQHF.